The 5 T cell receptor beta chains given below trace back to one sample, sequenced in a study of OX40 agonist ivuxolimab in advanced cancers. Some clones are missing from TCRdb's copy, which holds only in-frame ones; the method was immunoSEQ multiplex PCR. The data show around 38,000 clones, roughly 90% seen once. The sequencing here drew on CD4+ or CD8+ T cells sorted from blood, taken in a trial of the OX40 agonist ivuxolimab. The receptors come from an adult with an advanced solid tumor such as melanoma, head and neck, liver or kidney cancer.

V usage is TRBV28 and J usage is TRBJ1-2; D may be TRBD1 (5 bases). Trimming cost V 7 bases and J 4 bases, with 13 bases left between them. The CDR3 consists of 13 residues. Germline V gene lookup returns CDR1 MDHEN and CDR2 SYDVKM. In DNA form, the CDR3 reads TGTGCCAGCAAGCGGGGCCCCATCTATGGCTACACCTTC. It specifies CASKRGPIYGYTF.

The chain is built from TRBV7-9 and TRBJ2-7; weak D call: TRBD2 (6 bases). Germline V gene lookup returns CDR1 SEHNR and CDR2 FQNEAQ (reference sequence). This CDR3 is 15 amino acids long. The V end lost 5 bases, the J end lost 2 bases, and 16 bases lay between the germline ends. The chain's CDR3 is CASSGPEGFTYEQYF. For the CDR3, the DNA is TGTGCCAGCAGCGGACCGGAGGGATTTACCTACGAGCAGTACTTC.

CDR3 in DNA: TGCAGCGTTGAAGCGCCACCGGACCAGACCCTCTCTGGAAACACCATATATTTT. Residues: CSVEAPPDQTLSGNTIYF. V usage is TRBV29-1 and J usage is TRBJ1-3, with unresolved D. V lost 1 base to trimming and J lost 0 bases, with 19 bases between them. This CDR3 has 18 residues. CDR1 and CDR2 from the germline V gene are SQVTM and ANQGSEA.

J is TRBJ2-2 and V is TRBV4-1; TRBD2 matches 8 bases. Germline lookup yields CDR1 MGHRA and CDR2 YSYEKL. V lost 2 bases and J lost 5; bases outside the gene matches: 1. The CDR3 has 14 residues. The CDR3 DNA follows: TGCGCCAGCAGCCAAATAGCGGGAACCGGGGAGCTGTTTTTT. The encoded protein is CASSQIAGTGELFF.

The V call is TRBV7-3, the J call TRBJ2-3; no clear D. The CDR3 extends over 15 amino acids. V was clipped by 0 bases and J by 2 bases, with 9 bases between them. Per germline, CDR1 SGHTA and CDR2 FQGTGA. The CDR3 reads CASSLTQRPTDTQYF. The CDR3 coding sequence is TGTGCCAGCAGCTTAACACAGCGACCCACAGATACGCAGTATTTT.